This TCR beta chain was recorded in a study of T-cell memory formation after mild COVID-19. Study summary: TCR clusters largely stayed donor specific.

TCRdb re-called the 5' RACE reads through MiXCR, storing one row per CDR3 protein. The sample contains 300,000 to 400,000 distinct CDR3 sequences, approximately 15% of which appear only once. This clonotype was counted a few times. No antigen is known for it. Study outcomes and limitations: Clones that contracted from day 15 to 85 were balanced CD4/CD8, while later expanders leaned CD4+.

Per germline, CDR1 SGHRS and CDR2 YFSETQ. With V trimmed by 0 bases and J by 3 bases, 5 bases remained unmatched. CDR3 size: 16 residues. This clonotype originated in a man aged 18 to 30 who had mild COVID-19 (a few samples of this study predate the infection). Cell type and time point are not known. This chain connects TRBV5-1 to TRBJ2-2; TRBD1 aligns across 7 bases. The material sequenced was PBMCs or a T cell subset sorted from them (not recorded which). The CDR3 is CASSLADRSYTGELFF. CDR3 DNA sequence: TGCGCCAGCAGCTTGGCGGACAGGTCCTACACCGGGGAGCTGTTTTTT.